A single sample is the source of the 10 T cell receptor beta chains below, sequenced in a study of blood T cell repertoires in COVID-19. Method: immunoSEQ multiplex PCR; TCRdb's copy keeps in-frame clones and lacks some. The sample holds under 350,000 clones; 83% are singletons and the top ten take approximately 9%. Sequenced sample: peripheral blood. The receptors originated from a woman aged 50 to 60 who had recovered from COVID-19.

The chain employs TRBV12-3 or TRBV12-4 and TRBJ2-3; no reliable D call. This CDR3 region has 12 residues. Trimming cost V 6 bases and J 5 bases, with 9 bases left between them. The CDR3 loop is CASSVVVDTQYF. The DNA of the CDR3 is TGTGCCAGCAGCGTAGTCGTAGATACGCAGTATTTT.

J is TRBJ2-7 and V is TRBV27, with a possible D match to TRBD1 (7 bases). CDR3 length: 13 amino acids. The ends were cut back, 3 bases at V and 6 bases at J, with 12 bases in the middle. Germline-derived CDR1 and CDR2 are MNHEY and SMNVEV (reference sequence). CDR3 DNA: TGTGCCAGCAGTTTCCAGGGGGGTGTCGAGCAGTACTTC. It specifies CASSFQGGVEQYF.

This clone was observed a single time. J is TRBJ2-3 and V is TRBV9, with 7 nucleotides matching TRBD1. This CDR3 comprises 15 residues. V lost 4 bases and J lost 3; bases outside the gene matches: 8. In germline, CDR1 is SGDLS, CDR2 YYNGEE. The CDR3 bases are TGTGCCAGCAGCAAGACAGGGTCAGCAACAGATACGCAGTATTTT. Translating gives CASSKTGSATDTQYF. Full variable domain (missing parts from reference TRBV9 and TRBJ2-3): DSGVTQTPKHLITATGQRVTLRCSPRSGDLSVYWYQQSLDQGLQFLIQYYNGEERAKGNILERFSAQQFPDLHSELNLSSLELGDSALYFCASSKTGSATDTQYFGPGTRLTVL.

The chain couples TRBV7-3 to TRBJ1-2, with a possible D match to TRBD1 (6 bases). This CDR3 has 17 residues. V was pared by 1 base and J by 0 bases, with 15 bases between. Looked up from germline, CDR1 is SGHTA and CDR2 is FQGTGA. The DNA for the CDR3 is TGTGCCAGCAGCTTAAGCTCGGCAGGGGAGCCTAACTATGGCTACACCTTC. This codes for CASSLSSAGEPNYGYTF.

The rearrangement links TRBV4-2 to TRBJ1-1; D ambiguous. The CDR3 has 13 residues. V dropped 1 base and J dropped 3 bases, with 6 bases sitting between them. CDR1 is LGHNA and CDR2 is YNFKEQ in the germline V gene. CDR3 sequence (DNA): TGTGCCAGCAGCCAAGGGCGGGACACTGAAGCTTTCTTT. Translating it yields CASSQGRDTEAFF.

With regard to this clone: Germline and junction disagree at one end, which may indicate a read error. The chain joins TRBV2 to TRBJ2-2; 8 bases are a match to TRBD1. The germline gives CDR1 SNHLY, CDR2 FYNNEI. CDR3 length: 15 amino acids. The CDR3 loop reads CASREARGRGGELFF. The DNA of the CDR3 is TGTGCCAGCAGAGAAGCCAGGGGGCGGGGTGGGGAGCTGTTTTTT. The full variable domain, its missing parts supplied by reference TRBV2 and TRBJ2-2, is EPEVTQTPSHQVTQMGQEVILRCVPISNHLYFYWYRQILGQKVEFLVSFYNNEISEKSEIFDDQFSVERPDGSNFTLKIRSTKLEDSAMYFCASREARGRGGELFFGEGSRLTVL.

The rearrangement uses TRBV15 and TRBJ2-5; the D is unclear. Germline loops: CDR1 LNHNV, CDR2 YYDKDF (reference sequence). This CDR3 has 14 amino acids. V dropped 0 bases and J dropped 7 bases, with 12 bases sitting between them. The CDR3 DNA follows: TGTGCCACCAGCAGAGATTGGGCAGGCACGACCCAGTACTTC. Amino acid sequence: CATSRDWAGTTQYF.

V is TRBV3-1 (or the pseudogene TRBV3-2) and J is TRBJ2-7; 14 nucleotides agree with TRBD2. Trimming took 5 bases from V and 6 from J; bases not matched to a gene: 6. This CDR3 comprises 15 residues. The germline V gene encodes CDR1 LGHDT and CDR2 YNNKEL (reference sequence). The CDR3 region has the DNA TGTGCCAGCAGCTCGGGACTAGCGGGAGTCTCCGAGCAGTACTTC. It codes for CASSSGLAGVSEQYF.

The V call is TRBV5-1, the J call TRBJ2-7, with D perhaps matching TRBD2 (6 bases). With 0 bases removed from V and 6 bases from J, the gap between germline ends came to 16 bases. The germline V gene encodes CDR1 SGHRS and CDR2 YFSETQ. The CDR3 has 15 residues. CDR3 amino acids: CASSLGEERFGEQYF. In DNA, the CDR3 is TGCGCCAGCAGCTTGGGGGAGGAGAGATTTGGCGAGCAGTACTTC.

As DNA, the CDR3 is TGTGCCAGCAGCGGAGGGGAGCGGGGGGGCGGCCAAGAGACCCAGTACTTC. It specifies CASSGGERGGGQETQYF. The chain joins TRBV9 to TRBJ2-5; 10 nucleotides agree with TRBD2. Germline lookup yields CDR1 SGDLS and CDR2 YYNGEE. The CDR3 loop spans 17 amino acids. V shed 3 bases and J 1 base; nucleotides not matched to a gene: 9.